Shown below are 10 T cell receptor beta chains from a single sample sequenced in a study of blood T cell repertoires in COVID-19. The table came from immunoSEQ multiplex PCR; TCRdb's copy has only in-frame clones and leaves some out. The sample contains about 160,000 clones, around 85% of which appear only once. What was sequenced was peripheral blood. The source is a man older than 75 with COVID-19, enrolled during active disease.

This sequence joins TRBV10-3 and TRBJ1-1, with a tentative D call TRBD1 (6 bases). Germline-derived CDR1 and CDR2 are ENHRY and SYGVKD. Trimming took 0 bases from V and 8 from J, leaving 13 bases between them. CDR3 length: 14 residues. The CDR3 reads CAISESLGQREAFF. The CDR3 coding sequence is TGTGCCATCAGTGAGTCCCTAGGACAGAGAGAAGCTTTCTTT.

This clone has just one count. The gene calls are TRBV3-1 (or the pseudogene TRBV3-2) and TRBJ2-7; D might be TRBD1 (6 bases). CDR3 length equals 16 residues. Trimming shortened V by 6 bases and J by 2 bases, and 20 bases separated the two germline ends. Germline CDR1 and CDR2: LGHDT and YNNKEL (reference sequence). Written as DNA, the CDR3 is TGTGCCAGCAGGCAGGCTTACAGGGTTGGCGCCTACGAGCAGTACTTC. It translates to CASRQAYRVGAYEQYF.

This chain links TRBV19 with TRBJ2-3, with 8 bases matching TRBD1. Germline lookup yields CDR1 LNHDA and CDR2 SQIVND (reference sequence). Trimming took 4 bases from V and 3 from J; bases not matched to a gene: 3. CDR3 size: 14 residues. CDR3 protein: CASSTGQETDTQYF. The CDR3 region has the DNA TGTGCCAGTAGTACGGGACAGGAGACAGATACGCAGTATTTT.

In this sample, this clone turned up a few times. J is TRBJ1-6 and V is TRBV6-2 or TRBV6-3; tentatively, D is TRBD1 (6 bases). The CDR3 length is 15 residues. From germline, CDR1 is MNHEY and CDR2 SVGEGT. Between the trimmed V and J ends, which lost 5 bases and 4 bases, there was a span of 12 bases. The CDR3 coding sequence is TGTGCCAGCAGTCCCTGGGGGCGGTATAATTCACCCCTCCACTTT. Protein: CASSPWGRYNSPLHF.

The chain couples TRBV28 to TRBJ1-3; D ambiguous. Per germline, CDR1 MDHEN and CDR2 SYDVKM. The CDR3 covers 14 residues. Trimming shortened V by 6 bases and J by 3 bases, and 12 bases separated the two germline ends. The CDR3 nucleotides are TGTGCCAGCAGCCCCCCGCGGGTTGGAAACACCATATATTTT. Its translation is CASSPPRVGNTIYF. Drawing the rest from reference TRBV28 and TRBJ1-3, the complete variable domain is DVKVTQSSRYLVKRTGEKVFLECVQDMDHENMFWYRQDPGLGLRLIYFSYDVKMKEKGDIPEGYSVSREKKERFSLILESASTNQTSMYLCASSPPRVGNTIYFGEGSWLTVV.

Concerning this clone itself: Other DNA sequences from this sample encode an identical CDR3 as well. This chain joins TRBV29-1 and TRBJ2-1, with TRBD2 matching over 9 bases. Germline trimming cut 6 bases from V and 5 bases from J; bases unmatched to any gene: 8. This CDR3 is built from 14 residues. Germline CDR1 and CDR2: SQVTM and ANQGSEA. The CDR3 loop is CSVSTSGGNNEQFF. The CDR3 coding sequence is TGCAGCGTATCGACTAGCGGAGGAAACAATGAGCAGTTCTTC.

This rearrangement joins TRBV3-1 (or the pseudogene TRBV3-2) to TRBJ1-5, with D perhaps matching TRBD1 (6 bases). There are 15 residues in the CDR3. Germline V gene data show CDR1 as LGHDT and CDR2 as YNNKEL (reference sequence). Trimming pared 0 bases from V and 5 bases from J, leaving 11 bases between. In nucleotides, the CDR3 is TGTGCCAGCAGCCAAGATGTACAGGGCGATCAGCCCCAGCATTTT. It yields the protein CASSQDVQGDQPQHF.

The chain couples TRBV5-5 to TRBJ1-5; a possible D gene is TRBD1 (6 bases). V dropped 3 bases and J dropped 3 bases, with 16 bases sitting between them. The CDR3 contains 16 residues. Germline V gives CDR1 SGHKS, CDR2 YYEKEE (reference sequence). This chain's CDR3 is CASSWVGQGYNQPQHF. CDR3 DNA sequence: TGTGCCAGCAGCTGGGTTGGGCAGGGGTACAATCAGCCCCAGCATTTT. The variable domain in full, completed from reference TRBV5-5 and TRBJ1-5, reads DAGVTQSPTHLIKTRGQQVTLRCSPISGHKSVSWYQQVLGQGPQFIFQYYEKEERGRGNFPDRFSARQFPNYSSELNVNALLLGDSALYLCASSWVGQGYNQPQHFGDGTRLSIL.

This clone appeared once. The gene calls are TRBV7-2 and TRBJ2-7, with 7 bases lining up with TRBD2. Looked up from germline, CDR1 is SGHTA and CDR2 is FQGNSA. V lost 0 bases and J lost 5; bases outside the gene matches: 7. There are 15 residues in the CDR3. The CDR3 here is CASSLASGWVDEQYF. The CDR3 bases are TGTGCCAGCAGCTTAGCTAGCGGGTGGGTTGACGAGCAGTACTTC.

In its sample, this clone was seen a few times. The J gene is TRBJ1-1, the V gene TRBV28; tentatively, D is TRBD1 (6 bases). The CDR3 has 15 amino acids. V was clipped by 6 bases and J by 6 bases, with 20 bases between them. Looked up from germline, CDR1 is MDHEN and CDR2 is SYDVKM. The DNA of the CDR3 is TGTGCCAGCAGCATAGGGGGGGGGCAGAGCCCTGAAGCTTTCTTT. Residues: CASSIGGGQSPEAFF.